This TCR beta chain was identified in a study of blood T cell repertoires in COVID-19. Study processing details: Amplifying reference gene primers gave estimates of nucleated cell counts. Sequencing used immunoSEQ multiplex PCR; TCRdb keeps in-frame clones, though not all of them. V and J calls plus clone size are reproduced from that table; the DNA served to infer D and trimming. The sample has roughly 370,000 clones; around nine tenths are singletons. The CDR3 spans 13 residues. V was cut by 8 bases and J by 3 bases, with 13 bases left in between. Germline values: CDR1 MNHEY, CDR2 SMNVEV (reference sequence).

This receptor was obtained from a woman in her fifties or sixties who had recovered from COVID-19. The chain links TRBV27 to TRBJ1-2; D possibly corresponds to TRBD1 (5 bases). The sequenced sample was PBMCs or T cells enriched from blood (not recorded which). The CDR3 DNA is TGTGCCAGCGGGCGGGGGGGTTACTATGGCTACACCTTC. Translation gives CASGRGGYYGYTF.